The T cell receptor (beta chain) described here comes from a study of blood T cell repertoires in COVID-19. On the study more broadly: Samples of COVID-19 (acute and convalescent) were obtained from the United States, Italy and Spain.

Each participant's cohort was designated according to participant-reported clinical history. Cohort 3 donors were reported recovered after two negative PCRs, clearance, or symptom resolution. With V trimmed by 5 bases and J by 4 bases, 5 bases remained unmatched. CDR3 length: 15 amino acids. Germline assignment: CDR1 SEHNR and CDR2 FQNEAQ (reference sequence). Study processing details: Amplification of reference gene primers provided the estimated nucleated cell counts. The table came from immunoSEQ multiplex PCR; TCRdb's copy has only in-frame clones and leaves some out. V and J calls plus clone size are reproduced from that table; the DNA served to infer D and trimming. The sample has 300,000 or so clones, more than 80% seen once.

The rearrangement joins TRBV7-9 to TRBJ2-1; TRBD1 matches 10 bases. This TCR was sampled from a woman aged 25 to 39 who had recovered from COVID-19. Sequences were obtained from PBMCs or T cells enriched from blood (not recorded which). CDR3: CASSPDRGRYNEQFF. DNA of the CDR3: TGTGCCAGCAGCCCCGACAGGGGGCGGTACAATGAGCAGTTCTTC. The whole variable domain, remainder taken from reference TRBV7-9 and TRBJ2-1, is DTGVSQNPRHKITKRGQNVTFRCDPISEHNRLYWYRQTLGQGPEFLTYFQNEAQLEKSRLLSDRFSAERPKGSFSTLEIQRTEQGDSAMYLCASSPDRGRYNEQFFGPGTRLTVL.